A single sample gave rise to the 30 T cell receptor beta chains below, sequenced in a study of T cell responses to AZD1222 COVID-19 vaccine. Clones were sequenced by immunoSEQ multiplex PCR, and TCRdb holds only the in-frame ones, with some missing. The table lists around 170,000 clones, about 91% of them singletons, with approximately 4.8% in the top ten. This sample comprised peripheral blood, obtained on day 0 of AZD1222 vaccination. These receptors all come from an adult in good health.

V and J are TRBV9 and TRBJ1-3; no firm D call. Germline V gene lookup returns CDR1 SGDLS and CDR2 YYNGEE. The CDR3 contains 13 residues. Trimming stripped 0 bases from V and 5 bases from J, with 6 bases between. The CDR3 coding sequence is TGTGCCAGCAGCGTAGATAGTAGAAACACCATATATTTT. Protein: CASSVDSRNTIYF.

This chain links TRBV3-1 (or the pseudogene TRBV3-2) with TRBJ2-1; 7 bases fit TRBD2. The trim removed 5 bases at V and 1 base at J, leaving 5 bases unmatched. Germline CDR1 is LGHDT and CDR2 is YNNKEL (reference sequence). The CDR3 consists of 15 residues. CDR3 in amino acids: CASSGEGRSYNEQFF. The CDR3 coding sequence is TGTGCCAGCAGCGGGGAGGGGAGGTCCTACAATGAGCAGTTCTTC.

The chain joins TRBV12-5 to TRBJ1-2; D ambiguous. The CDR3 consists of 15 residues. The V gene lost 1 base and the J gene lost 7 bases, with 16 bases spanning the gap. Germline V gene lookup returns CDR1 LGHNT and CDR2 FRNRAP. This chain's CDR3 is CASGLGGYPTPGYTF. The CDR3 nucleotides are TGTGCTAGTGGTTTGGGAGGCTACCCCACCCCTGGCTACACCTTC.

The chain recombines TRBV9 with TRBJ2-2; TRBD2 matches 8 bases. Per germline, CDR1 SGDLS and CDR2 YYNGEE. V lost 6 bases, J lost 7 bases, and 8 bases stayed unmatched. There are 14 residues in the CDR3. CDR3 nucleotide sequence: TGTGCCAGCAAACGGCGGGAGGAAAGCGGGGAGCTGTTTTTT. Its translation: CASKRREESGELFF.

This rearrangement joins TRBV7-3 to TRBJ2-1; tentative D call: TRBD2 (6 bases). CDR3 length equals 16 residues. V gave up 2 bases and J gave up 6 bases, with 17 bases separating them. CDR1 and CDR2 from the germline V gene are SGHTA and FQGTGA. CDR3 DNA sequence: TGTGCCAGCAGCTTATACGGGGGTGGACTACGCAATGAGCAGTTCTTC. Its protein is CASSLYGGGLRNEQFF.

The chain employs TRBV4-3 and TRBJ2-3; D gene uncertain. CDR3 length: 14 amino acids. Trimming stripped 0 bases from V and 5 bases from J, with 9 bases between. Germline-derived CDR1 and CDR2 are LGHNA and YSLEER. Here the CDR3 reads CASSQDPFVDTQYF. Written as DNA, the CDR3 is TGCGCCAGCAGCCAAGATCCGTTCGTAGATACGCAGTATTTT.

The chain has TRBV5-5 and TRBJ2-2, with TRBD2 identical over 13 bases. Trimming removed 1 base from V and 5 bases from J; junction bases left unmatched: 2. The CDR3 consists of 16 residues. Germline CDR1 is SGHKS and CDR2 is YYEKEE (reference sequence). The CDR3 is CASSLTSGRGTGELFF. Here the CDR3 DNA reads TGTGCCAGCAGCTTGACTAGCGGGAGGGGAACCGGGGAGCTGTTTTTT.

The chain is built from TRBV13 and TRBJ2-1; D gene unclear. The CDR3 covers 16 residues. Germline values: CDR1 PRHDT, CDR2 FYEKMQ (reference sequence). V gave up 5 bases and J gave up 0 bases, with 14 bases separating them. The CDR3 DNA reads TGTGCCAGCAGCCCCCTAGGAACCAGCTCCTACAATGAGCAGTTCTTC. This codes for CASSPLGTSSYNEQFF.

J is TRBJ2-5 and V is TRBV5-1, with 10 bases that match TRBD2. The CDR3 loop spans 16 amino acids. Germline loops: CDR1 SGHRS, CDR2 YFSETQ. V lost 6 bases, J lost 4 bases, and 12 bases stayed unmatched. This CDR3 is CASTLTPGLALETQYF. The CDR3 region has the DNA TGCGCCAGCACCCTTACACCGGGACTAGCGTTAGAGACCCAGTACTTC. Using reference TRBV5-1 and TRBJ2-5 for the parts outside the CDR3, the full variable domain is KAGVTQTPRYLIKTRGQQVTLSCSPISGHRSVSWYQQTPGQGLQFLFEYFSETQRNKGNFPGRFSGRQFSNSRSEMNVSTLELGDSALYLCASTLTPGLALETQYFGPGTRLLVL.

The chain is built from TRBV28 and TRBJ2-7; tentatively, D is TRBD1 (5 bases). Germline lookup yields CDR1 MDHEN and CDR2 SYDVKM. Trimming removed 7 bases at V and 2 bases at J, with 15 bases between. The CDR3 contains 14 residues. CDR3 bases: TGTGCCAGCAATAGGGCAGGGCTTCCCTACGAGCAGTACTTC. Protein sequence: CASNRAGLPYEQYF.

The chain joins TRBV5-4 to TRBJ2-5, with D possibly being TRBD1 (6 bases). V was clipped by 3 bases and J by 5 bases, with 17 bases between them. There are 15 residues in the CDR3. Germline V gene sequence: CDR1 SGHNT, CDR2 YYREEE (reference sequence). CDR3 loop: CASSSGHNMGETQYF. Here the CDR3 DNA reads TGTGCCAGCAGCTCGGGACATAATATGGGGGAGACCCAGTACTTC.

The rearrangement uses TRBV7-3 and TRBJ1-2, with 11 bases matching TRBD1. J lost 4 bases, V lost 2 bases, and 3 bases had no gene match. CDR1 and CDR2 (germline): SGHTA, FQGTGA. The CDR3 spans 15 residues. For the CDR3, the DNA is TGTGCCAGCAGCTTAGGTGGGACAGGGGGCTATGGCTACACCTTC. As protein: CASSLGGTGGYGYTF.

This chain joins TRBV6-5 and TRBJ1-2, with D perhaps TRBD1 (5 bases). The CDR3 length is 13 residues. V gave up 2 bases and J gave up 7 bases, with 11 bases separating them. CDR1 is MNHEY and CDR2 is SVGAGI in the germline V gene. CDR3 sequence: CASSYRGIGGYTF. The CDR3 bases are TGTGCCAGCAGTTACAGGGGAATAGGTGGCTACACCTTC.

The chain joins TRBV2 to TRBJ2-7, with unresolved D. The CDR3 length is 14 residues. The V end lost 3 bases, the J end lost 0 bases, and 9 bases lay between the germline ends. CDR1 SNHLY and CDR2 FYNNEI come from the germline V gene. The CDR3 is CASSDIRYSYEQYF. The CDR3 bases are TGTGCCAGCAGTGATATACGGTACTCCTACGAGCAGTACTTC.

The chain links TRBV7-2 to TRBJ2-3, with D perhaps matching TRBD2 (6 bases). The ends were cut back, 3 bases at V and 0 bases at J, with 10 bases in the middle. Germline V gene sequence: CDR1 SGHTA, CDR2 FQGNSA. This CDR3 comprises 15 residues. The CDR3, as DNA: TGTGCCAGCAGCTTCTTCGGGACTAGCACAGATACGCAGTATTTT. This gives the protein CASSFFGTSTDTQYF. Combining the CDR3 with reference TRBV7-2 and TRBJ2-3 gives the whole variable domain GAGVSQSPSNKVTEKGKDVELRCDPISGHTALYWYRQSLGQGLEFLIYFQGNSAPDKSGLPSDRFSAERTGGSVSTLTIQRTQQEDSAVYLCASSFFGTSTDTQYFGPGTRLTVL.

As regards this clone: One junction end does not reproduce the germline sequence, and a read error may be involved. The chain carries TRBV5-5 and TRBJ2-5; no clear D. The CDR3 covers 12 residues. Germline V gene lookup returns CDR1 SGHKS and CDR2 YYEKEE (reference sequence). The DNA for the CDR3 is TGTGCCAGCTTCCGGATTCAAGAGGCCCAGTACTTC. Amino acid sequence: CASFRIQEAQYF.

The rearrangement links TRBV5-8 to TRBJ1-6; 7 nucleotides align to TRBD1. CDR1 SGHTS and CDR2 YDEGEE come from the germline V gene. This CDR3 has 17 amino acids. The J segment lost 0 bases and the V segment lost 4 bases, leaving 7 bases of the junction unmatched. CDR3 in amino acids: CASSRAQGSSYNSPLHF. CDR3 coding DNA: TGTGCCAGCAGCAGGGCACAGGGGAGCTCCTATAATTCACCCCTCCACTTT.

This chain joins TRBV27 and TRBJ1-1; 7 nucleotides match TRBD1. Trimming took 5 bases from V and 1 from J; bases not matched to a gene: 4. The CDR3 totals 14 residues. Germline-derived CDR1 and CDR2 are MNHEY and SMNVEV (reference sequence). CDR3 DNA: TGTGCCAGCAGTGCCTGGACAGGGAACACTGAAGCTTTCTTT. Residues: CASSAWTGNTEAFF.

In nucleotides, the CDR3 is TGCGCCAGCAGCTTTGACCGCTTGGGGAACACCGGGGAGCTGTTTTTT. This codes for CASSFDRLGNTGELFF. The V gene is TRBV5-1, the J gene TRBJ2-2; the D is unclear. This CDR3 comprises 16 residues. Germline V lookup: CDR1 SGHRS, CDR2 YFSETQ. Deletions cut 2 bases from V and 1 base from J, with 12 bases between.

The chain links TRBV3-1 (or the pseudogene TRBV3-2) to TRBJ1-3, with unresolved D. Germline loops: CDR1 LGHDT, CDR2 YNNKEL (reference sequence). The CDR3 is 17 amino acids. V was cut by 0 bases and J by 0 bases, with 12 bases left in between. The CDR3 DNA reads TGTGCCAGCAGCCAAGATCCGGGCAGGATCTCTGGAAACACCATATATTTT. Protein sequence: CASSQDPGRISGNTIYF.

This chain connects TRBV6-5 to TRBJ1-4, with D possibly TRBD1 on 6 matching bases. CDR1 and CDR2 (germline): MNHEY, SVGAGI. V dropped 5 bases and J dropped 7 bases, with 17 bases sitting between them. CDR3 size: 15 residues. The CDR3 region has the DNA TGTGCCAGCAGTCCCCAGAGGGGGGCGCGTGAAAAACTGTTTTTT. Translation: CASSPQRGAREKLFF.

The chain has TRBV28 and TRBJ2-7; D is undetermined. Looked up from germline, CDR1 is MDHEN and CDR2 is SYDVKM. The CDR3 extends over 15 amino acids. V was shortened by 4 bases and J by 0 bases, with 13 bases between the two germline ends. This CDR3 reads CASSSPAVSSYEQYF. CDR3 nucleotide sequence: TGTGCCAGCAGTTCTCCGGCGGTGAGCTCCTACGAGCAGTACTTC.

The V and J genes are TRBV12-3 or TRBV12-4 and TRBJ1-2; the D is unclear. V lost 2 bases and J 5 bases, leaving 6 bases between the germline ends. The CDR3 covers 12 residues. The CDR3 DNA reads TGTGCCAGCAGTTTAACGGGGTATGGCTACACCTTC. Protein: CASSLTGYGYTF.

CDR3 sequence: CASSQDGSGQGYTF. In DNA, the CDR3 is TGTGCCAGCAGCCAAGATGGTTCAGGACAAGGCTACACCTTC. The V gene is TRBV3-1 (or the pseudogene TRBV3-2), the J gene TRBJ1-2, with D possibly being TRBD1 (5 bases). Germline V lookup: CDR1 LGHDT, CDR2 YNNKEL (reference sequence). V lost 0 bases and J lost 8, with 13 bases in between. The CDR3 is made up of 14 amino acids.

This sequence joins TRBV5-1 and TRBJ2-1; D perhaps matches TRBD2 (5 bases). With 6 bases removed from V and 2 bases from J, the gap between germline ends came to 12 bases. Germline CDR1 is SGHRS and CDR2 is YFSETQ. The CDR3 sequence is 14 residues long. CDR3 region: CASTRLATYNEQFF. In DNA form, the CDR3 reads TGCGCCAGCACCCGGCTAGCAACCTACAATGAGCAGTTCTTC.

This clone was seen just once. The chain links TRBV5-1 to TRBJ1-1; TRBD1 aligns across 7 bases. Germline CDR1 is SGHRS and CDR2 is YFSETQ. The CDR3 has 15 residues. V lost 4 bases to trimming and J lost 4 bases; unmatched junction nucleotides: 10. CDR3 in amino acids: CASSLRQGPATEAFF. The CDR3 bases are TGCGCCAGCAGCCTAAGACAGGGACCGGCCACTGAAGCTTTCTTT. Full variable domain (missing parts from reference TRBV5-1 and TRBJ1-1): KAGVTQTPRYLIKTRGQQVTLSCSPISGHRSVSWYQQTPGQGLQFLFEYFSETQRNKGNFPGRFSGRQFSNSRSEMNVSTLELGDSALYLCASSLRQGPATEAFFGQGTRLTVV.

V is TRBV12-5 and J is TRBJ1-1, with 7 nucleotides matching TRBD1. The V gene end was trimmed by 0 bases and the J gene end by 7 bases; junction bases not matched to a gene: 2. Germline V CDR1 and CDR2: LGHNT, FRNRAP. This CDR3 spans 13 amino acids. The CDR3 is CASGLVSGGEAFF. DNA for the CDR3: TGTGCTAGTGGTTTGGTTTCAGGGGGTGAAGCTTTCTTT.

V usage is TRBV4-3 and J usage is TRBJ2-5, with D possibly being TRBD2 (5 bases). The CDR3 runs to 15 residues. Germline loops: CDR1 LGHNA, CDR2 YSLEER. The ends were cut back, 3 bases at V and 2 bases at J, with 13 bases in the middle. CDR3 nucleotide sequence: TGCGCCAGCAGCCAGGAGGTCGTAAGACAAGAGACCCAGTACTTC. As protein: CASSQEVVRQETQYF.

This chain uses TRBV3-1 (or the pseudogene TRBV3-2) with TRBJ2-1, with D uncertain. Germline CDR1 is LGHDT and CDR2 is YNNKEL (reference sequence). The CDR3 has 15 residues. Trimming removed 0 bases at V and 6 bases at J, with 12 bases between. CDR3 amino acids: CASSQEYGGPNEQFF. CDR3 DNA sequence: TGTGCCAGCAGCCAAGAATATGGTGGCCCCAATGAGCAGTTCTTC.

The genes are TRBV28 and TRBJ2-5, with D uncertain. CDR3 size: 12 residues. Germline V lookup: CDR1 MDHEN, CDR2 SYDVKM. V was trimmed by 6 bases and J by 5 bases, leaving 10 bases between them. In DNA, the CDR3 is TGTGCCAGCAGGGATCCGAGGGAGACCCAGTACTTC. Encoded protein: CASRDPRETQYF.